These 7 T cell receptor beta chains were all obtained from the same sample, sequenced in a study of cytomegalovirus exposure and HLA in healthy donors. Primers for the PCR totalled 60 Vbeta and 13 Jbeta. Repertoires were generated with immunoSEQ multiplex PCR, while TCRdb's copy carries only in-frame clones and drops some. The table for this sample gives roughly 120,000 clones. Sequencing input: PBMCs. Receptor source: a man aged 35 to 55 in good health and CMV-seropositive.

A note on this clone: One junction end disagrees with the germline gene, perhaps due to a read error. The chain carries TRBV7-7 and TRBJ2-2; 8 nucleotides agree with TRBD2. The germline gives CDR1 SSHAT, CDR2 FNYEAQ (reference sequence). The CDR3 has 16 residues. The CDR3 DNA follows: TGTGCTAGCAGCGTCTCTAGCGGGTGGAACACCGGGGAGCTGTTTTTT. This gives the protein CASSVSSGWNTGELFF.

The chain uses TRBV19 and TRBJ2-1; TRBD2 aligns across 7 bases. CDR1 LNHDA and CDR2 SQIVND come from the germline V gene (reference sequence). The CDR3 is 13 residues long. After removal of 6 bases from V and 1 base from J, the junction contained 0 bases not matched to a gene. The CDR3 reads CASRAGSYNEQFF. In DNA, the CDR3 is TGTGCCAGTAGAGCGGGGTCCTACAATGAGCAGTTCTTC. Together with reference TRBV19 and TRBJ2-1, the CDR3 gives the full variable domain: DGGITQSPKYLFRKEGQNVTLSCEQNLNHDAMYWYRQDPGQGLRLIYYSQIVNDFQKGDIAEGYSVSREKKESFPLTVTSAQKNPTAFYLCASRAGSYNEQFFGPGTRLTVL.

This chain uses TRBV6-1 with TRBJ1-2, with 8 bases lining up with TRBD1. CDR1 is MNHNS and CDR2 is SASEGT in the germline V gene. The trim removed 3 bases at V and 2 bases at J, leaving 5 bases unmatched. This CDR3 region has 15 residues. The CDR3 is CASSEDRDWNYGYTF. Written as DNA, the CDR3 is TGTGCCAGCAGTGAGGACAGGGACTGGAACTATGGCTACACCTTC.

In terms of frequency, this clone is medium-sized (0.01 to 0.1%). The chain combines TRBV15 with TRBJ1-3; D unresolved. Germline CDR1 reads LNHNV; CDR2 reads YYDKDF (reference sequence). Trimming left V 0 bases short and J 0 bases short, with 9 bases between. The CDR3 runs to 16 residues. The CDR3 loop reads CATSRELAFSGNTIYF. CDR3 coding DNA: TGTGCCACCAGCAGAGAGTTGGCTTTCTCTGGAAACACCATATATTTT.

The chain has TRBV6-1 and TRBJ1-4; TRBD1 matches at 9 bases. The CDR3 spans 16 residues. The V segment lost 0 bases and the J segment 4 bases; nucleotides outside the gene matches: 3. The V gene's germline CDR1 is MNHNS and CDR2 SASEGT. The CDR3 bases are TGTGCCAGCAGTGAAGCGGCGACAGGGGGTAATGAAAAACTGTTTTTT. This gives the protein CASSEAATGGNEKLFF.

The gene calls are TRBV19 and TRBJ2-7, with TRBD2 identical over 9 bases. The CDR3 runs 14 residues. V dropped 6 bases and J dropped 3; count of bases not matched to a gene: 6. The germline V gene encodes CDR1 LNHDA and CDR2 SQIVND (reference sequence). The CDR3 sequence: CASSVSGRDYEQYF. DNA of the CDR3: TGTGCCAGTAGCGTTAGCGGGAGAGACTACGAGCAGTACTTC.

The chain couples TRBV7-2 to TRBJ1-5, with D possibly matching TRBD1 (5 bases). The CDR3 runs to 15 residues. Germline loops: CDR1 SGHTA, CDR2 FQGNSA. The germline V and J ends were trimmed by 1 base and 0 bases, with 7 bases remaining between them. The CDR3 spells CASSLVGGSNQPQHF. DNA of the CDR3: TGTGCCAGCAGCTTAGTCGGGGGTAGCAATCAGCCCCAGCATTTT.